What follows are 23 T cell receptor beta chains derived from one specimen sequenced in a study of Graves' ophthalmopathy and Graves' hyperthyroidism. Researchers took RNA transcripts and amplified TCR beta CDR3 regions from them. Scientists carried out first-round RT-PCR using HTBI primers and then a second-round multiplex PCR. TCRdb passed the multiplex PCR reads through MiXCR, listing each CDR3 protein once. The sample holds approximately 1.2 million distinct CDR3 sequences, 35% to 40% seen once. Sequencing used peripheral blood or thyroid tissue (not recorded which). The receptors derive from an adult man with Graves' hyperthyroidism.

This clonotype occurred many times. The V and J genes are TRBV10-3 and TRBJ1-4, with 8 bases fitting TRBD1. The CDR3 extends over 15 amino acids. Germline CDR1 ENHRY, CDR2 SYGVKD. J lost 8 bases, V lost 5 bases, and 10 bases had no gene match. The CDR3 nucleotides read TGTGCCATCAGTCCGACAGGGGACCTGGGGGAAAAACTGTTTTTT. The encoded protein is CAISPTGDLGEKLFF.

This clonotype was recorded at least ten times. The V call is TRBV4-3, the J call TRBJ1-1; no firm D call. Germline V lookup: CDR1 LGHNA, CDR2 YSLEER. Trimming pared 2 bases from V and 3 bases from J, leaving 13 bases between. This CDR3 spans 15 amino acids. The CDR3 DNA sequence: TGCGCCAGCAGCCAACAAACAAGGCCATACACTGAAGCTTTCTTT. Amino acids: CASSQQTRPYTEAFF.

This clonotype was observed at least ten times. Given a much more abundant clone one base away, this may be a read error. The chain combines TRBV7-9 with TRBJ1-6; 7 positions match TRBD1. The CDR3 contains 13 residues. Trimming removed 3 bases from V and 8 bases from J; junction bases left unmatched: 1. CDR1 SEHNR and CDR2 FQNEAQ come from the germline V gene (reference sequence). The CDR3 here is CASSFTGDSPLHF. CDR3 coding DNA: TGTGCCAGCAGCTTTACAGGGGATTCACCCCTCCACTTT. Full variable domain (outside the CDR3, taken from reference TRBV7-9 and TRBJ1-6): DTGVSQNPRHKITKRGQNVTFRCDPISEHNRLYWYRQTLGQGPEFLTYFQNEAQLEKSRLLSDRFSAERPKGSFSTLEIQRTEQGDSAMYLCASSFTGDSPLHFGNGTRLTVT.

This clonotype was counted only a few times. The chain has TRBV29-1 and TRBJ1-1; TRBD1 is a possible D gene (6 bases). Germline V gene sequence: CDR1 SQVTM, CDR2 ANQGSEA. V was cut by 7 bases and J by 5 bases, with 14 bases left in between. The CDR3 length is 12 residues. CDR3 sequence reads: CSARGWGTEAFF. The CDR3 region has the DNA TGCAGCGCCAGGGGCTGGGGGACTGAAGCTTTCTTT.

This clonotype was recorded at least ten times. One end of the junction does not line up with germline, which may come from a read error. The rearrangement joins TRBV12-3 or TRBV12-4 to TRBJ2-5; tentative D call: TRBD1 (7 bases). The CDR3 loop spans 14 amino acids. The CDR3 DNA reads TGTGCCAGCAGCTTAGCAGGGGGGAGAGAGACCCAGTACTTC. This translates into CASSLAGGRETQYF.

CDR3 amino acids: CASSQRHDRGTGELFF. DNA for the CDR3: TGTGCCAGCAGCCAAAGACACGACAGGGGCACCGGGGAGCTGTTTTTT. The chain recombines TRBV2 with TRBJ2-2; 8 bases fit TRBD1. V gave up 6 bases and J gave up 4 bases; unmatched junction bases: 10. Germline CDR1 and CDR2: SNHLY and FYNNEI. The CDR3 contains 16 residues.

This clonotype was picked up many times. V gene TRBV12-3 or TRBV12-4 combines with J gene TRBJ1-6, with 9 bases that match TRBD1. The ends lost 1 base at V and 9 bases at J; junction bases unmatched: 4. The CDR3 runs 15 residues. The CDR3 reads CASSLVGTGSSPLHF. Here the CDR3 DNA reads TGTGCCAGCAGTTTAGTTGGGACAGGGAGTTCACCCCTCCACTTT.

In its sample, this clonotype was seen a few times. In DNA form, the CDR3 reads TGTGCCAGTAGTATGGTAGGAGCGGGAGGGACAGATACGCAGTATTTT. It encodes CASSMVGAGGTDTQYF. The rearrangement uses TRBV19 and TRBJ2-3; 10 bases agree with TRBD2. CDR3 length: 16 residues. V was pared by 3 bases and J by 3 bases, with 6 bases of the junction left unmatched. Germline V gives CDR1 LNHDA, CDR2 SQIVND (reference sequence). The complete variable domain, with remaining parts taken from reference TRBV19 and TRBJ2-3, reads DGGITQSPKYLFRKEGQNVTLSCEQNLNHDAMYWYRQDPGQGLRLIYYSQIVNDFQKGDIAEGYSVSREKKESFPLTVTSAQKNPTAFYLCASSMVGAGGTDTQYFGPGTRLTVL.

The chain joins TRBV15 to TRBJ1-4, with TRBD1 matching over 7 bases. The CDR3 is 13 residues long. CDR1 LNHNV and CDR2 YYDKDF come from the germline V gene (reference sequence). Trimming at V came to 0 bases and at J to 15 bases, leaving 7 bases not matched to a gene. The CDR3 loop is CATSRETGRVLFF. CDR3 sequence (DNA): TGTGCCACCAGCAGAGAGACAGGGAGGGTATTGTTTTTT.

This clonotype was detected ten times or more. The genes are TRBV9 and TRBJ2-7, with 9 bases identical to TRBD2. The CDR3 consists of 16 residues. CDR1 SGDLS and CDR2 YYNGEE come from the germline V gene. Germline trimming cut 2 bases from V and 0 bases from J; bases unmatched to any gene: 6. The CDR3 sequence is CASSVSGSPLSYEQYF. The CDR3 DNA is TGTGCCAGCAGCGTTAGCGGGAGCCCTCTCTCCTACGAGCAGTACTTC.

The rearrangement links TRBV7-2 to TRBJ2-6, with 10 bases that match TRBD1. With V trimmed by 1 base and J by 11 bases, 11 bases remained unmatched. The V gene's germline CDR1 is SGHTA and CDR2 FQGNSA. The CDR3 runs to 17 residues. CDR3 sequence reads: CASSLGPLGQGIYVLTF. As DNA, the CDR3 is TGTGCCAGCAGCTTAGGTCCATTGGGACAGGGGATCTACGTCCTGACTTTC. The entire variable domain, with the rest obtained from reference TRBV7-2 and TRBJ2-6, is as follows: GAGVSQSPSNKVTEKGKDVELRCDPISGHTALYWYRQSLGQGLEFLIYFQGNSAPDKSGLPSDRFSAERTGGSVSTLTIQRTQQEDSAVYLCASSLGPLGQGIYVLTFGAGSRLTVL.

This clonotype turned up a few times. This chain connects TRBV7-2 to TRBJ2-2, with D perhaps TRBD2 (6 bases). Germline V gene data show CDR1 as SGHTA and CDR2 as FQGNSA. The ends were cut back, 1 base at V and 4 bases at J, with 13 bases in the middle. This CDR3 is 16 amino acids long. The CDR3 is CASSLVAGLGTGELFF. CDR3 nucleotides: TGTGCCAGCAGCTTAGTCGCGGGGTTGGGCACCGGGGAGCTGTTTTTT.

The rearrangement links TRBV5-1 to TRBJ2-7, with a weak D call TRBD1 (7 bases). The germline V and J ends were trimmed by 0 bases and 9 bases, with 13 bases remaining between them. Per germline, CDR1 SGHRS and CDR2 YFSETQ. This CDR3 contains 13 residues. The CDR3 is CASSLGQGGGQYF. CDR3 nucleotide sequence: TGCGCCAGCAGCTTGGGACAGGGAGGCGGGCAGTACTTC.

This chain joins TRBV20-1 and TRBJ1-1; D is possibly TRBD1 (5 bases). Between the trimmed V and J ends, which lost 0 bases and 1 base, there was a span of 12 bases. Per germline, CDR1 DFQATT and CDR2 SNEGSKA (reference sequence). The CDR3 extends over 15 amino acids. CDR3 loop: CSARDYAGGNTEAFF. As DNA, the CDR3 is TGCAGTGCTAGAGATTACGCGGGGGGGAACACTGAAGCTTTCTTT.

This clonotype was recorded many times. The J gene is TRBJ1-5, the V gene TRBV19, with a tentative D call TRBD1 (5 bases). The CDR3 has 13 amino acids. Germline V lookup: CDR1 LNHDA, CDR2 SQIVND (reference sequence). V lost 8 bases and J lost 7, with 15 bases in between. CDR3 coding DNA: TGTGCCAGTGGTGGGGGGGGGAGGCAGCCCCAGCATTTT. This codes for CASGGGGRQPQHF.

V is TRBV10-3 and J is TRBJ2-6, with D unresolved. CDR1 is ENHRY and CDR2 is SYGVKD in the germline V gene. The CDR3 runs to 14 residues. V lost 7 bases and J lost 4, with 11 bases in between. The CDR3 loop is CAINGGDGANVLTF. DNA of the CDR3: TGTGCCATCAACGGTGGCGACGGGGCCAACGTCCTGACTTTC.

This clonotype occurred many times. This chain joins TRBV14 and TRBJ2-5, with D unclear. In germline, CDR1 is SGHDN, CDR2 FVKESK. Trimming pared 1 base from V and 2 bases from J, leaving 5 bases between. CDR3 length: 13 amino acids. As DNA, the CDR3 is TGTGCCAGCAGCCAAGGTCTACAAGAGACCCAGTACTTC. Encoded protein: CASSQGLQETQYF.

This clonotype was picked up many times. The chain uses TRBV2 and TRBJ1-4, with D possibly TRBD1 on 5 matching bases. This CDR3 is 15 amino acids long. V shed 2 bases and J shed 7 bases, with 14 bases lying between them. CDR1 and CDR2 from the germline V gene are SNHLY and FYNNEI. The CDR3 is CASSETDRPTEKLFF. The CDR3, as DNA: TGTGCCAGCAGTGAAACAGACAGACCCACTGAAAAACTGTTTTTT. Using reference TRBV2 and TRBJ1-4 for the parts outside the CDR3, the full variable domain is EPEVTQTPSHQVTQMGQEVILRCVPISNHLYFYWYRQILGQKVEFLVSFYNNEISEKSEIFDDQFSVERPDGSNFTLKIRSTKLEDSAMYFCASSETDRPTEKLFFGSGTQLSVL.

This clonotype has just one count. The chain couples TRBV7-8 to TRBJ2-3; TRBD1 or TRBD2 may be the D gene (5 bases each). The germline V gene encodes CDR1 SGHVS and CDR2 FQNEAQ. The V and J ends lost 5 bases and 1 base respectively, with 10 bases between them. The CDR3 is made up of 14 amino acids. The CDR3 region has the DNA TGTGCCAGCAGCCGGGACCCACGCACAGATACGCAGTATTTT. Residues: CASSRDPRTDTQYF.

J is TRBJ1-3 and V is TRBV20-1; D uncertain. This CDR3 is 14 amino acids long. Trimming shortened V by 2 bases and J by 0 bases, and 8 bases separated the two germline ends. Germline values: CDR1 DFQATT, CDR2 SNEGSKA (reference sequence). The DNA for the CDR3 is TGCAGTGCTAGACTTACCTCCTCTGGAAACACCATATATTTT. Translating it yields CSARLTSSGNTIYF.

Many counts were recorded for this clonotype. This chain joins TRBV7-9 and TRBJ1-5, with a weak D call TRBD1 (5 bases). V was pared by 3 bases and J by 4 bases, with 10 bases between. The CDR3 totals 14 residues. CDR1 is SEHNR and CDR2 is FQNEAQ in the germline V gene (reference sequence). The CDR3 region has the DNA TGTGCCAGCAGCTTTGCAGGGACTAATCAGCCCCAGCATTTT. This translates into CASSFAGTNQPQHF.

The chain combines TRBV28 with TRBJ1-2; no definite D call. V was pared by 5 bases and J by 7 bases, with 14 bases between. The CDR3 has 13 amino acids. Germline values: CDR1 MDHEN, CDR2 SYDVKM. The CDR3 reads CASSTDTYIGYTF. CDR3 bases: TGTGCCAGCAGTACCGACACCTATATTGGCTACACCTTC.

This clonotype was found once. This chain links TRBV4-3 with TRBJ1-5; D is unresolved. Looked up from germline, CDR1 is LGHNA and CDR2 is YSLEER. This CDR3 region has 15 residues. V was cut by 0 bases and J by 11 bases, with 17 bases left in between. The CDR3 region has the DNA TGCGCCAGCAGCCAAGATCTCCGGAGAGGAGAGACCCAGCATTTT. Translating it yields CASSQDLRRGETQHF.